This TCR beta chain was found in a study of early T cells in non-severe SARS-CoV-2 infection. This clonotype was detected a few times. TCRdb re-derived calls from the 5' RACE reads in MiXCR, one entry per CDR3 protein. The sample has about 36,000 distinct CDR3 sequences; roughly 3.9% are singletons. Germline values: CDR1 MNHEY, CDR2 SVGAGI. The germline V and J ends were trimmed by 0 bases and 0 bases, with 5 bases remaining between them. This CDR3 comprises 14 residues. This chain joins TRBV6-5 and TRBJ1-1; no reliable D call. The source is an adult who was a healthcare worker with PCR-confirmed SARS-CoV-2 infection or an uninfected control (not recorded which). The sequencing input was whole blood. In nucleotides, the CDR3 is TGTGCCAGCAGTTACTCGGACCTGAACACTGAAGCTTTCTTT. Amino acid sequence: CASSYSDLNTEAFF.